This T cell receptor beta chain was recovered during a study of T-cell reconstitution after alpha-beta-depleted transplantation in children. Unique molecular identifiers featured in how the TCRbeta library was prepared. TCRdb ran MiXCR on the PCR reads and lists one entry per CDR3 protein. The sample lists about 360,000 distinct CDR3 sequences, more than 10% occurring once. This clonotype has at least ten counts. The sequencing used PBMCs, collected from the stem cell graft. The clonotype was recovered from a human donor who donated a stem cell graft to a child with Fanconi anemia.

The CDR3 bases are TGTGCCAGCAGCGGACACATGAACACTGAAGCTTTCTTT. It specifies CASSGHMNTEAFF. The genes are TRBV5-6 and TRBJ1-1; possible D gene TRBD1, 5 bases. V was pared by 4 bases and J by 0 bases, with 7 bases between. Germline V gives CDR1 SGHDT, CDR2 YYEEEE. This CDR3 comprises 13 residues. Looking up the rest from reference TRBV5-6 and TRBJ1-1 gives the full variable domain: DAGVTQSPTHLIKTRGQQVTLRCSPKSGHDTVSWYQQALGQGPQFIFQYYEEEERQRGNFPDRFSGHQFPNYSSELNVNALLLGDSALYLCASSGHMNTEAFFGQGTRLTVV.